This TCR beta chain was captured in a study of T cell responses to AZD1222 COVID-19 vaccine. Study results and caveats: Clonal diversity was possibly underestimated, and white British individuals and females predominated among donors. The span of vaccine-associated CD4 TCRs extended across spike, with dominance at 160-218 and 743-854. Unmutated variant regions are reportedly the target of nearly half of TCRs that are spike-specific.

Concerning this clone: The antigen is unknown.

Generated by immunoSEQ multiplex PCR, the TCRdb table keeps only in-frame clones and is missing some. The repertoire includes around 160,000 clones, just over 90% of them detected once, and 1.5% to 2% sits in the top ten. Germline CDR1 reads LNHNV; CDR2 reads YYDKDF (reference sequence). The CDR3 is 18 residues long. The V and J ends lost 0 bases and 0 bases respectively, with 15 bases between them. This sequence originates from an adult in good health. The chain carries TRBV15 and TRBJ1-5; the D is unclear. Sequenced here: peripheral blood, sampled on day 0 of AZD1222 vaccination. In DNA, the CDR3 is TGTGCCACCAGCAGAGATCGGGTAGGGCCACATAGCAATCAGCCCCAGCATTTT. It codes for CATSRDRVGPHSNQPQHF.